This T cell receptor (beta chain) emerged from a study of regulatory T cells in long-lasting Graves disease. The CDR3 extends over 12 amino acids. With 6 bases removed from V and 7 bases from J, the gap between germline ends came to 9 bases. CDR3 regions were amplified by Arm-PCR using iRepertoire HTBI primers to build TCR beta libraries. Using its own MiXCR run on the multiplex PCR reads, TCRdb lists one record per CDR3 protein. The table lists 420,000 or so distinct CDR3 sequences, about 15% of them singletons, with less than 30% in the top ten. As for time point: newly diagnosed GD, antithyroid drugs for less than 3 months. Scientists built the TCR library using RNA that was extracted from PBMCs. These same records also appear under a second study, on T cells in Graves' hyperthyroidism and ophthalmopathy. That paper notes: When ophthalmopathy did not progress within 18 months, Graves' hyperthyroidism was considered stable. The study left out patients who had uncontrolled infection, other autoimmune disease, pregnancy or lactation. Most thyroid-expanded clonotypes above 0.001 were also found in blood.

The V call is TRBV12-3 or TRBV12-4, the J call TRBJ2-2; the D gene is possibly TRBD2 (5 bases). Source: peripheral blood mononuclear cells (PBMCs), taken at new diagnosis, from a patient treated with antithyroid drugs. The sequence derives from a woman between 18 and 29 years old with Graves disease. The CDR3 loop reads CASRRVNGELFF. DNA of the CDR3: TGTGCCAGCAGGAGGGTGAACGGGGAGCTGTTTTTT.